Each of the 22 T cell receptor beta chains below was sequenced from the same sample in a study of T cell responses to AZD1222 COVID-19 vaccine. Some clones are missing from TCRdb's copy, which holds only in-frame ones; the method was immunoSEQ multiplex PCR. Here the sample spans 130,000 to 150,000 clones, about 86% being singletons. This material consisted of peripheral blood, taken 28 days after the second AZD1222 dose. The receptors originated from an adult who received the AZD1222 COVID-19 vaccine.

This chain uses TRBV29-1 with TRBJ2-1; tentatively, D is TRBD1 (5 bases). The CDR3 loop spans 16 amino acids. CDR1 SQVTM and CDR2 ANQGSEA come from the germline V gene. V was pared by 1 base and J by 0 bases, with 13 bases between. In nucleotides, the CDR3 is TGCAGCGTTGAAGCGGGCGCAGGGTCCTCCTACAATGAGCAGTTCTTC. It yields the protein CSVEAGAGSSYNEQFF.

A few counts support this clone. This chain uses TRBV19 with TRBJ1-2; D not certain. Trimming took off 1 base at V and 8 bases at J, with 14 bases between the two ends. The CDR3 spans 14 residues. The germline V gene has CDR1 LNHDA and CDR2 SQIVND (reference sequence). CDR3 sequence reads: CASSIGVKGFGYTF. The DNA of the CDR3 is TGTGCCAGTAGTATAGGTGTAAAGGGATTCGGCTACACCTTC.

This rearrangement joins TRBV6-5 to TRBJ1-1; D is unclear. This CDR3 has 12 amino acids. Germline V gives CDR1 MNHEY, CDR2 SVGAGI. V dropped 6 bases and J dropped 7 bases, with 12 bases sitting between them. CDR3 nucleotide sequence: TGTGCCAGCAGGGCTTTCTCCGGTGAAGCTTTCTTT. Protein: CASRAFSGEAFF.

V and J are TRBV5-6 and TRBJ1-1; 9 bases are a match to TRBD1. The trim removed 3 bases at V and 3 bases at J, leaving 3 bases unmatched. The CDR3 is 14 amino acids. Germline lookup yields CDR1 SGHDT and CDR2 YYEEEE. The CDR3 loop is CASSSGTGYTEAFF. The CDR3 DNA sequence: TGTGCCAGCAGCTCCGGGACAGGGTACACTGAAGCTTTCTTT. The whole variable domain, filled in from reference TRBV5-6 and TRBJ1-1, reads DAGVTQSPTHLIKTRGQQVTLRCSPKSGHDTVSWYQQALGQGPQFIFQYYEEEERQRGNFPDRFSGHQFPNYSSELNVNALLLGDSALYLCASSSGTGYTEAFFGQGTRLTVV.

The rearrangement links TRBV19 to TRBJ2-2; the match to TRBD1 covers 9 bases. After removal of 3 bases from V and 4 bases from J, the junction contained 3 bases not matched to a gene. CDR3 length: 15 amino acids. The V gene's germline CDR1 is LNHDA and CDR2 SQIVND (reference sequence). CDR3 bases: TGTGCCAGTAGTATTGGGACAGGGAGCACCGGGGAGCTGTTTTTT. Translated: CASSIGTGSTGELFF.

CDR3 amino acids: CASSLWGGTEAFF. CDR3 DNA sequence: TGTGCCAGCAGTTTATGGGGAGGGACTGAAGCTTTCTTT. This chain uses TRBV28 with TRBJ1-1; the D is unclear. The V and J ends lost 0 bases and 5 bases respectively, with 7 bases between them. The CDR3 extends over 13 amino acids. Germline values: CDR1 MDHEN, CDR2 SYDVKM.

This sequence joins TRBV29-1 and TRBJ2-4, with D uncertain. The V end was cut by 8 bases, the J end by 5 bases, with 19 bases between. Germline values: CDR1 SQVTM, CDR2 ANQGSEA. CDR3 length equals 14 residues. CDR3 DNA: TGCAGCTTAAGGACCGCCGAGGATCAAAACATTCAGTACTTC. Translated: CSLRTAEDQNIQYF.

The V gene is TRBV10-1, the J gene TRBJ1-1; TRBD1 is a possible D gene (6 bases). This CDR3 has 12 amino acids. Looked up from germline, CDR1 is WNHNN and CDR2 is SYGVQD (reference sequence). V was clipped by 6 bases and J by 10 bases, with 15 bases between them. CDR3 in amino acids: CASSDNRARAFF. DNA for the CDR3: TGCGCCAGCAGCGATAACAGGGCTCGAGCTTTCTTT.

This sequence joins TRBV24-1 and TRBJ2-3; 12 bases agree with TRBD1. V was pared by 3 bases and J by 6 bases, with 9 bases of the junction left unmatched. CDR3 length: 17 amino acids. Germline V CDR1 and CDR2: KGHDR, SFDVKD. In DNA form, the CDR3 reads TGTGCCACCAGTGATGCCCCGGGACAGGGGGCGAGTGATACGCAGTATTTT. It encodes CATSDAPGQGASDTQYF.

This chain connects TRBV5-1 to TRBJ2-7; D could derive from TRBD1 or TRBD2 (5 bases each). V shed 0 bases and J shed 6 bases, with 13 bases lying between them. This CDR3 contains 14 residues. Per the germline V gene, CDR1 is SGHRS and CDR2 is YFSETQ. For the CDR3, the DNA is TGCGCCAGCAGCTTGGGAGGGGCAAGTGGCGAGCAGTACTTC. Protein: CASSLGGASGEQYF.

The chain couples TRBV7-8 to TRBJ1-6; D perhaps matches TRBD1 (5 bases). Trimming took 5 bases from V and 8 from J, leaving 10 bases between them. The CDR3 totals 13 residues. In germline, CDR1 is SGHVS, CDR2 FQNEAQ. In DNA, the CDR3 is TGTGCCAGCAGCCTTGGCAGGGATTCACCCCTCCACTTT. Translation: CASSLGRDSPLHF.

V usage is TRBV2 and J usage is TRBJ2-3; D is perhaps TRBD2 (6 bases). Germline CDR1 reads SNHLY; CDR2 reads FYNNEI. This CDR3 is 14 amino acids long. Trimming took 6 bases from V and 6 from J, leaving 16 bases between them. As DNA, the CDR3 is TGTGCCAGCAGGCCACGGGAGATTGGGGATACGCAGTATTTT. This translates into CASRPREIGDTQYF.

This chain joins TRBV5-4 and TRBJ1-2; D may be TRBD1 (5 bases). The CDR3 contains 13 residues. The germline V gene has CDR1 SGHNT and CDR2 YYREEE (reference sequence). V was clipped by 0 bases and J by 3 bases, with 6 bases between them. The CDR3 loop reads CASSLGDDYGYTF. In DNA form, the CDR3 reads TGTGCCAGCAGCTTGGGGGACGACTATGGCTACACCTTC.

The V and J genes are TRBV7-9 and TRBJ1-2, with 10 bases matching TRBD1. Germline-derived CDR1 and CDR2 are SEHNR and FQNEAQ (reference sequence). Trimming took 5 bases from V and 6 from J; bases not matched to a gene: 6. This CDR3 comprises 14 residues. The chain's CDR3 is CASSPGQGPDGYTF. The DNA of the CDR3 is TGTGCCAGCAGCCCGGGACAGGGGCCGGATGGCTACACCTTC. The variable domain in full, completed from reference TRBV7-9 and TRBJ1-2, reads DTGVSQNPRHKITKRGQNVTFRCDPISEHNRLYWYRQTLGQGPEFLTYFQNEAQLEKSRLLSDRFSAERPKGSFSTLEIQRTEQGDSAMYLCASSPGQGPDGYTFGSGTRLTVV.

The V call is TRBV13, the J call TRBJ1-2; D is perhaps TRBD1 (5 bases). Germline CDR1 PRHDT, CDR2 FYEKMQ (reference sequence). V lost 3 bases and J 5 bases, leaving 7 bases between the germline ends. The CDR3 loop spans 12 amino acids. The CDR3 region is CASSLSGYGYTF. The CDR3 DNA reads TGTGCCAGCAGCTTGTCAGGGTATGGCTACACCTTC.

Notes on this clone: Additional DNA sequences in this sample encode the identical CDR3. The chain links TRBV11-2 to TRBJ1-1; D is possibly TRBD1 (6 bases). This CDR3 comprises 14 residues. Trimming removed 1 base from V and 0 bases from J, with 6 bases in between. The germline gives CDR1 SGHAT, CDR2 FQNNGV. DNA of the CDR3: TGTGCCAGCAGCTTAGGACAGGTGAACACTGAAGCTTTCTTT. Amino acids: CASSLGQVNTEAFF.

The chain is built from TRBV5-5 and TRBJ1-2, with 7 bases matching TRBD1. Trimming at V came to 4 bases and at J to 4 bases, leaving 4 bases not matched to a gene. CDR1 is SGHKS, CDR2 YYEKEE, per germline (reference sequence). There are 13 residues in the CDR3. DNA of the CDR3: TGTGCCAGCAGCGTGGACAGGACCTATGGCTACACCTTC. Encoded protein: CASSVDRTYGYTF.

The chain joins TRBV5-8 to TRBJ1-1, with D hard to call. V shed 4 bases and J shed 4 bases, with 2 bases lying between them. Germline CDR1 reads SGHTS; CDR2 reads YDEGEE. The CDR3 is made up of 10 amino acids. This CDR3 reads CASSGTEAFF. Here the CDR3 DNA reads TGTGCCAGCAGCGGCACTGAAGCTTTCTTT. The entire variable domain, with the rest obtained from reference TRBV5-8 and TRBJ1-1, is as follows: EAGVTQSPTHLIKTRGQQATLRCSPISGHTSVYWYQQALGLGLQFLLWYDEGEERNRGNFPPRFSGRQFPNYSSELNVNALELEDSALYLCASSGTEAFFGQGTRLTVV.

The V call is TRBV5-4, the J call TRBJ2-1, with 7 positions matching TRBD2. The CDR3 contains 15 residues. V lost 3 bases, J lost 3 bases, and 6 bases stayed unmatched. The germline V gene has CDR1 SGHNT and CDR2 YYREEE (reference sequence). For the CDR3, the DNA is TGTGCCAGCAGCTCCGGGACTACCGACTACAATGAGCAGTTCTTC. Protein: CASSSGTTDYNEQFF.

The chain uses TRBV6-6 and TRBJ1-1; the D is unclear. Trimming took off 2 bases at V and 1 base at J, with 2 bases between the two ends. This CDR3 has 12 residues. CDR1 and CDR2 (germline): MNHNY, SVGAGI (reference sequence). CDR3 sequence reads: CASSYTNTEAFF. CDR3 bases: TGTGCCAGCAGTTACACGAACACTGAAGCTTTCTTT.

Only one count was recorded for this clone. This chain links TRBV6-1 with TRBJ1-2, with 10 bases fitting TRBD1. V trimming: 2 bases; J trimming: 3 bases; junction bases outside the gene matches: 3. The CDR3 contains 15 residues. CDR1 is MNHNS and CDR2 is SASEGT in the germline V gene. CDR3 loop: CASSEIGTGDYGYTF. CDR3 in DNA: TGTGCCAGCAGTGAAATCGGGACAGGGGACTATGGCTACACCTTC.

Comment on this clone: Its ends do not fully match the called genes, so a read error is possible. This sequence joins TRBV12-3 or TRBV12-4 and TRBJ1-2; 7 nucleotides align to TRBD1. The CDR3 loop spans 12 amino acids. The CDR3 reads CASSLGGQPYTF. CDR3 nucleotide sequence: TGTGCCAGCAGCTTAGGGGGACAGCCCTACACCTTC.